This TCR beta chain originates from a study of T-cell reconstitution after alpha-beta-depleted transplantation in children. Study findings and constraints: T-cell numbers and diversity one year post-transplant derived largely from freshly generated T cells. Alpha-beta T cells about two months after transplant reportedly derived from several hundred expanded graft clones.

The CDR3 has 17 amino acids. Germline V gives CDR1 SQVTM, CDR2 ANQGSEA. V was clipped by 5 bases and J by 0 bases, with 21 bases between them. A few counts support this clonotype. No antigen is known for it. Using unique molecular identifiers, the investigators prepared the TCRbeta library. TCRdb re-called the PCR reads with MiXCR, one entry per CDR3 protein. The repertoire consists of 700,000 to 950,000 distinct CDR3 sequences, with approximately 15% occurring once and the leading ten covering around 5%. The sample consisted of PBMCs, mostly from graft donor cells, taken 360 days after TCRalphabeta/CD19-depleted stem cell transplant. J is TRBJ2-3 and V is TRBV29-1; possible D gene TRBD2, 7 bases. The TCR comes from a male patient under 18 who had a stem cell transplant for acute lymphoblastic leukemia, so the T cells may come from the graft donor. CDR3 sequence (DNA): TGCAGCGTTCTCGGGGGGCCGATACGTCCTAGCACAGATACGCAGTATTTT. Amino acids: CSVLGGPIRPSTDTQYF.